This T cell receptor beta chain was found in a study of blood T cell repertoires in COVID-19. Study at large: Sample material is recorded as cDNA or gDNA derived from T cells, B-cell-depleted T cells, or PBMCs.

Under the authors' procedure: How many nucleated cells were present was estimated from reference gene primer amplification. Only in-frame clones appear in the TCRdb table, and some are missing; sequencing was by immunoSEQ multiplex PCR. That table is the source of V, J and clone size, and D and trimming were worked out from the DNA. Here the sample spans more than 95,000 clones, about four fifths being singletons. The source is an elderly woman with active or convalescent COVID-19. Sequencing was performed on peripheral blood.

Here the CDR3 DNA reads TGTGCCAGCAGTTACTCGGGACCCACAGGGACCGCGGGCTACACCTTC. Amino acids: CASSYSGPTGTAGYTF. The chain employs TRBV6-6 and TRBJ1-2, with D perhaps matching TRBD1 (6 bases). V lost 0 bases to trimming and J lost 8 bases, with 19 bases between them. Germline values: CDR1 MNHNY, CDR2 SVGAGI (reference sequence). The CDR3 consists of 16 residues.